This paragraph reports one TCR beta chain. The CDR3 length is 14 residues. Trimming cost V 8 bases and J 3 bases; bases outside gene matches: 7. Germline assignment: CDR1 SGHTA and CDR2 FQGTGA. The entry originates in a study of shared clonotypes between healthy human individuals. Clones were read by immunoSEQ multiplex PCR, and TCRdb kept only the in-frame ones, dropping some. The repertoire holds around 2.5 million clones, 90% to 95% seen once, with 0.36% in the top ten. The rearrangement joins TRBV7-3 to TRBJ2-1; 7 nucleotides align to TRBD2. Sequences were obtained from naive CD4+ T cells from PBMCs. Noted subset: CD45RA+ positively selected. This sequence was found in a man aged 18 to 30 in good health. Some clones in this sample may be carry-over from other donors' samples. In DNA form, the CDR3 reads TGTGCCAGCGGAGCTAGCGGCTTCTACAATGAGCAGTTCTTC. It is translated as CASGASGFYNEQFF.